The clone carrying this T cell receptor beta chain was seen a single time. What it binds is unknown. Using immunoSEQ multiplex PCR, the repertoire was profiled, and TCRdb retains in-frame clones only, with some absent. The repertoire holds around 160,000 clones, with 85% to 95% as singletons. This entry comes from a study of T cell responses to AZD1222 COVID-19 vaccine. Study conclusions and caveats: Distributed over spike, vaccine-associated CD4 TCRs predominated at 160-218 and 743-854. Sampling that yielded the repertoires occurred only after the peak T cell response. Baseline testing showed seropositivity in only a handful of AZD1222 recipients. A rise in Spike-specific TCR breadth and depth followed two AZD1222 doses.

The germline V gene has CDR1 SGHVS and CDR2 FNYEAQ. Trimming removed 1 base at V and 0 bases at J, with 10 bases between. The CDR3 consists of 16 residues. This receptor was identified in an adult who received the AZD1222 COVID-19 vaccine. The gene calls are TRBV7-6 and TRBJ2-1; unclear D gene. This specimen was peripheral blood, taken 28 days after the second AZD1222 dose. The CDR3 coding sequence is TGTGCCAGCAGCTTAGGGTCGGTAAGCTCCTACAATGAGCAGTTCTTC. Its protein is CASSLGSVSSYNEQFF.